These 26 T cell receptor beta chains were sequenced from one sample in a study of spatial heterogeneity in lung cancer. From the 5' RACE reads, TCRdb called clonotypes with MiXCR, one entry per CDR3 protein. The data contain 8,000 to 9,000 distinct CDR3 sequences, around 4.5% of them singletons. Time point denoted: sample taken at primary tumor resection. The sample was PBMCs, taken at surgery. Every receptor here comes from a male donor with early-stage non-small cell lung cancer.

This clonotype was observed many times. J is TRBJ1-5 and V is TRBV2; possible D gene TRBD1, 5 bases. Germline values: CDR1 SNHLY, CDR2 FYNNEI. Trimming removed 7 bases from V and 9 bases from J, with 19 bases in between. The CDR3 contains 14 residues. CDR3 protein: CASTGGRAGWPQHF. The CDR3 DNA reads TGTGCCAGCACGGGTGGCAGGGCTGGGTGGCCCCAGCATTTT.

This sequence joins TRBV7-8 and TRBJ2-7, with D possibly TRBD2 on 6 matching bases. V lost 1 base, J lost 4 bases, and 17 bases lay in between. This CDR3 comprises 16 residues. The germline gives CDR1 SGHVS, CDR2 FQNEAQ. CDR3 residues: CASSLVRATEGYEQYV. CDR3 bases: TGTGCCAGCAGCTTAGTCAGGGCGACGGAGGGTTACGAGCAGTACGTC.

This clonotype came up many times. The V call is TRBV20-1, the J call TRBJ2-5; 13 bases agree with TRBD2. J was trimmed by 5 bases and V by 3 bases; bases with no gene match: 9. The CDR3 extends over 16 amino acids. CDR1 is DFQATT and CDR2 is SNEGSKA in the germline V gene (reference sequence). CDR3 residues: CSARGLAGITSETQYF. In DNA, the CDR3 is TGCAGTGCTAGGGGACTAGCGGGGATCACCTCCGAGACCCAGTACTTC.

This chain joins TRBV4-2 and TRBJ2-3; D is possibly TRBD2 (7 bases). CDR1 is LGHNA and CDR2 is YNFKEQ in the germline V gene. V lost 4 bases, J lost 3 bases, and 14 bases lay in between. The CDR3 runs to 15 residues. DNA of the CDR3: TGTGCCAGCAGCCTGGAGGGGGGGGCTACAGATACGCAGTATTTT. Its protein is CASSLEGGATDTQYF.

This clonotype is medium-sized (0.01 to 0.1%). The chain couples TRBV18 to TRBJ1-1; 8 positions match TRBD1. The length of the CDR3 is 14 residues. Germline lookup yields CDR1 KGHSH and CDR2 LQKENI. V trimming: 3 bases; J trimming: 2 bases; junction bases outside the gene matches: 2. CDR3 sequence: CASSPDRGNTEAFF. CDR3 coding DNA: TGTGCCAGCTCACCCGACAGGGGAAACACTGAAGCTTTCTTT.

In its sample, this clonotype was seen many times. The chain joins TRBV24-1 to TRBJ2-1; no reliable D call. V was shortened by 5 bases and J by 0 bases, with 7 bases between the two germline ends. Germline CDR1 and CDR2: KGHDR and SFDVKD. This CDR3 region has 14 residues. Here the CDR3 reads CATSGGPSYNEQFF. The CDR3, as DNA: TGTGCCACCAGTGGAGGTCCCTCCTACAATGAGCAGTTCTTC.

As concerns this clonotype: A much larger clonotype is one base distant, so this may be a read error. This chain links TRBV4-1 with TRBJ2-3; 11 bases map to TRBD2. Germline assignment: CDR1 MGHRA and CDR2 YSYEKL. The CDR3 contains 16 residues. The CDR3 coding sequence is TGCACCAGCAGCCAAGACGCTAGCGGGGGGACAGATACGCAGTATTTT. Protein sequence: CTSSQDASGGTDTQYF.

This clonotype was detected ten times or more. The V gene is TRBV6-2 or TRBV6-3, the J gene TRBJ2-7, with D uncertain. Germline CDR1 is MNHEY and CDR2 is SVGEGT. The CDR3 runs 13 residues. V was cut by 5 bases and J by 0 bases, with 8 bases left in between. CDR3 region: CASSDGGSYEQYV. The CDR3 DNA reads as TGTGCCAGCAGTGATGGCGGCTCCTACGAGCAGTACGTC.

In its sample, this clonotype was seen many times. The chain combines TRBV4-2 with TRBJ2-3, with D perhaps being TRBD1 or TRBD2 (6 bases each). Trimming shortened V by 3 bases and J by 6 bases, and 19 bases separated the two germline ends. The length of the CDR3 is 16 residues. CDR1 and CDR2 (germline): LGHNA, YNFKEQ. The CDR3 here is CASSHRRGANSDTQYF. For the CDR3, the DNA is TGTGCCAGCAGCCACAGGAGGGGGGCCAATTCGGATACGCAGTATTTT.

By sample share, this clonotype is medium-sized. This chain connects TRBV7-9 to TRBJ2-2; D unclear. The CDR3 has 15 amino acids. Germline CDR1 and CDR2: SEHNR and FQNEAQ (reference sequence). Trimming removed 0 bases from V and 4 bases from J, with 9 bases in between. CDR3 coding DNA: TGTGCCAGCAGCTTAGCGGCCGTGGGCACCGGGGAGCTGTTTTTT. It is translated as CASSLAAVGTGELFF.

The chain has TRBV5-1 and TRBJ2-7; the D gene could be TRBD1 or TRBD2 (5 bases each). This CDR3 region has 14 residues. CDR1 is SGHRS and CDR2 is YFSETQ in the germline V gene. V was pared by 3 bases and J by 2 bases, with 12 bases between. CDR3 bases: TGCGCCAGCAGCTCACGGGACGGTACCTACGAGCAGTACTTC. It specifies CASSSRDGTYEQYF.

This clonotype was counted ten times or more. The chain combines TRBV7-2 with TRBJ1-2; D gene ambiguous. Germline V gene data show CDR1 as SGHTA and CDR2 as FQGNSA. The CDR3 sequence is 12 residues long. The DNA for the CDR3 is TGTGCTAATTCGGAATTATCCTATGGCTACACCTTC. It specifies CANSELSYGYTF.

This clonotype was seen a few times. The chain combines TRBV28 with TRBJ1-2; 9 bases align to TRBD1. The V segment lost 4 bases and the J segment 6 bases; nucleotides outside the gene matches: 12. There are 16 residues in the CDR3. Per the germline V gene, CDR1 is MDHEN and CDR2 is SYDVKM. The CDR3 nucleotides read TGTGCCAGCAGTTCTCAATCCGGGACAGGGATGCATGGCTACACCTTC. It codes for CASSSQSGTGMHGYTF.

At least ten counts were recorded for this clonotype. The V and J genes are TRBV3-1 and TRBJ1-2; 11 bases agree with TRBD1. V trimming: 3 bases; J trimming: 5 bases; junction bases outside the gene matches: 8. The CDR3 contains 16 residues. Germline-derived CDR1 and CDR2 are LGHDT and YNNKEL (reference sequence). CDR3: CASSHRDRGGIYGYTF. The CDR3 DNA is TGTGCCAGCAGCCACCGGGACAGGGGGGGGATATATGGCTACACCTTC.

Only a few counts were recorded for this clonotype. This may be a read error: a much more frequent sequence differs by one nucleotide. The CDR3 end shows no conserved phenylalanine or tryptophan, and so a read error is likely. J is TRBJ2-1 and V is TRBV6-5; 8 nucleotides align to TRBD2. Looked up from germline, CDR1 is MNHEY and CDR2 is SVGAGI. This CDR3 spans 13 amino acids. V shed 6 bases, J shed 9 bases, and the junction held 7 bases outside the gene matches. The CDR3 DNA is TGTGCCAGCAGCGCATTAGCGGGGTTTGAGCAGTTCATC. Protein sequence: CASSALAGFEQFI.

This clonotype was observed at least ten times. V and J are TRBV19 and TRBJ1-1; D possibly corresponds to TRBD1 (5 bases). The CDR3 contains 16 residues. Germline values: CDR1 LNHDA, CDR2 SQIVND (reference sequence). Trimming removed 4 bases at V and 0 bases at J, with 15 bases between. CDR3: CASSNRDGLMNTEAFF. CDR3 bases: TGTGCCAGTAGTAACCGGGACGGGCTAATGAACACTGAAGCTTTCTTT.

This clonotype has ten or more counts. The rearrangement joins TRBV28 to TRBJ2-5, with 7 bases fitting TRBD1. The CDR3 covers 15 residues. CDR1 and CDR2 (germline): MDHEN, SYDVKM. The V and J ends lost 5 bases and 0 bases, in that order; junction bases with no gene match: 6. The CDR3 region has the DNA TGTGCCAGCAGTCACAGGGGATGGTACCAAGAGACCCAGTACTTC. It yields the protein CASSHRGWYQETQYF.

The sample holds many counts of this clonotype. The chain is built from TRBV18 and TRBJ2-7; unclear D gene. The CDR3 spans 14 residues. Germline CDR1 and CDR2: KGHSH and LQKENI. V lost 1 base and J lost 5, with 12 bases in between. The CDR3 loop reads CASSPLGRVNEQYV. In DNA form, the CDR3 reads TGTGCCAGCTCACCACTCGGTAGAGTTAACGAGCAGTACGTC.

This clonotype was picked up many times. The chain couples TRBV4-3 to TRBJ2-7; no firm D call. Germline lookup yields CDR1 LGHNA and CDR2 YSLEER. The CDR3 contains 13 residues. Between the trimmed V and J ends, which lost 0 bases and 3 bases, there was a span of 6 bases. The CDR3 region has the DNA TGCGCCAGCAGCCAAGAGGCCAGCTACGAGCAGTACTTC. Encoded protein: CASSQEASYEQYF.

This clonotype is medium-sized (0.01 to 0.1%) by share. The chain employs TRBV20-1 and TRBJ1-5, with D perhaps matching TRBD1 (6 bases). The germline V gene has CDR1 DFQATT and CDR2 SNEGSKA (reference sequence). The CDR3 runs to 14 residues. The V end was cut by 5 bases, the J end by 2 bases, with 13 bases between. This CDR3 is CSADTGSRNQPQHF. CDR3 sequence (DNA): TGCAGTGCTGATACAGGGTCACGCAATCAGCCCCAGCATTTT.

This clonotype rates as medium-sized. The chain's CDR3 is CASSVGTGGTYNEQFF. As DNA, the CDR3 is TGTGCCAGCAGCGTAGGGACAGGGGGCACCTACAATGAGCAGTTCTTC. The V and J genes are TRBV9 and TRBJ2-1; 11 bases map to TRBD1. Germline V gene lookup returns CDR1 SGDLS and CDR2 YYNGEE. The V segment lost 0 bases and the J segment 2 bases; nucleotides outside the gene matches: 1. The CDR3 totals 16 residues.

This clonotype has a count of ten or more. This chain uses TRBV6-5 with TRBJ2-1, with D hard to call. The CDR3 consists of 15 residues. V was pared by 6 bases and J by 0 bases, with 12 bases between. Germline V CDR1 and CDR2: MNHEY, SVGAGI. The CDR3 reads CASRLRPNSYNEQFF. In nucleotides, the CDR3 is TGTGCCAGCAGGCTGAGGCCTAACTCCTACAATGAGCAGTTCTTC.

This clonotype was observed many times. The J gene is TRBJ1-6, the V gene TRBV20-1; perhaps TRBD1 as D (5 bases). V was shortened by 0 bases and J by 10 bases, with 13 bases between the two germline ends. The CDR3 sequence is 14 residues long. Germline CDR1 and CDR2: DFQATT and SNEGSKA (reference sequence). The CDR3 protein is CSAREVGVGSPLHF. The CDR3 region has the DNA TGCAGTGCTAGAGAGGTAGGGGTAGGGTCACCCCTCCACTTT.

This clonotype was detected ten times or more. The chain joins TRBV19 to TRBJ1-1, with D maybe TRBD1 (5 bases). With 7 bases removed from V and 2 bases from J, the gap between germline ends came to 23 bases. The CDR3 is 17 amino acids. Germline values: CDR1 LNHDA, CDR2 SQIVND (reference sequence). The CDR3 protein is CASTSGVVPGINTEAFF. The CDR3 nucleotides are TGTGCCAGTACCTCGGGGGTCGTACCAGGTATTAACACTGAAGCTTTCTTT.

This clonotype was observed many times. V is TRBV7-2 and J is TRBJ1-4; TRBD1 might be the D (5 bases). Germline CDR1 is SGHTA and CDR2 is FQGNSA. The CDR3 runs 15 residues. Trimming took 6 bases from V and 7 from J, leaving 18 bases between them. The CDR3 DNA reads TGTGCCAGCAGGCCCACCGGGGCCGCTAGTGAAAAACTGTTTTTT. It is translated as CASRPTGAASEKLFF. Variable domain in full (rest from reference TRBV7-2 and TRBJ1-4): GAGVSQSPSNKVTEKGKDVELRCDPISGHTALYWYRQSLGQGLEFLIYFQGNSAPDKSGLPSDRFSAERTGGSVSTLTIQRTQQEDSAVYLCASRPTGAASEKLFFGSGTQLSVL.

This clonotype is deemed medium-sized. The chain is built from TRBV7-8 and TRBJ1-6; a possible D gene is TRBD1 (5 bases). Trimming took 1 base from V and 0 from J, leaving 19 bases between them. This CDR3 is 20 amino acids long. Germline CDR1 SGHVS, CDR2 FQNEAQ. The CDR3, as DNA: TGTGCCAGCAGCTTAGTCTTTATGGGGACCGCCAGCTCCTATAATTCACCCCTCCACTTT. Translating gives CASSLVFMGTASSYNSPLHF.